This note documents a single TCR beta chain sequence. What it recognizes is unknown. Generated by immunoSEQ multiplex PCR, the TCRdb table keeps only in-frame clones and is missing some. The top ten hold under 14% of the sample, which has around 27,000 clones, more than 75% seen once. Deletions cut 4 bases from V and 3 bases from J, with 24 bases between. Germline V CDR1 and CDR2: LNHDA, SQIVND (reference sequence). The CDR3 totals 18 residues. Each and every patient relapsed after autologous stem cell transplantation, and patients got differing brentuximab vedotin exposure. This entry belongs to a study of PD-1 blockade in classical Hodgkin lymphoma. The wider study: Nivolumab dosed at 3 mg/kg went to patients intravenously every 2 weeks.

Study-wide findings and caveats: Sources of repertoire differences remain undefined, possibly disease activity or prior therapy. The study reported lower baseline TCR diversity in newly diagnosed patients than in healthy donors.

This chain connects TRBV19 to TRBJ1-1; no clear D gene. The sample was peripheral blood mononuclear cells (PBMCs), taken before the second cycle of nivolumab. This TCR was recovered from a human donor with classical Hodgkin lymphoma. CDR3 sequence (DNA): TGTGCCAGTAGTACCAACCGGGCCGCGGGCGGAGGGTACACTGAAGCTTTCTTT. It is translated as CASSTNRAAGGGYTEAFF.